This TCR beta chain derives from a study of T cells in Graves' hyperthyroidism and ophthalmopathy. General study points: Expanded thyroid clonotypes (above 0.001) were mostly also found in blood.

Researchers amplified the TCR beta CDR3 regions from RNA transcripts. The primer set for the first-round RT-PCR of the TCR CDR3 was HTBI. TCRdb redid the calling of the multiplex PCR reads with MiXCR, one entry per CDR3 protein. The table includes approximately 400,000 distinct CDR3 sequences, approximately 14% detected once. This clonotype was detected ten times or more. What it binds is unknown. It was around 11 ml of fresh peripheral blood that supplied the PBMCs. Source material: blood. This sequence originates from a woman aged 18 to 35 with Graves' hyperthyroidism.

DNA of the CDR3: TGCGCCAGCAGCTTGGATGAGGGACGGACTGAAGCTTTCTTT. Translating it yields CASSLDEGRTEAFF. This chain joins TRBV5-1 and TRBJ1-1, with TRBD1 as a possible D gene (5 bases). The ends were cut back, 0 bases at V and 5 bases at J, with 11 bases in the middle. The CDR3 totals 14 residues. The germline gives CDR1 SGHRS, CDR2 YFSETQ.